The clone carrying this TCR beta chain was counted at least ten times. Its antigen is still unknown. This specimen belongs to a study of T cell repertoires in cytomegalovirus infection. Via MiXCR, TCRdb re-called the reads, giving one row per CDR3 protein. The table records roughly 500,000 distinct CDR3 sequences, more than 15% of them present only once. Study-level findings and limits: The ex vivo response was dominated by HLA-C-restricted CMV-specific TCR beta clonotypes.

The sequenced material came from CD8+ T cells from PBMCs. The TCR comes from a human donor in good health (CMV status not recorded). Some clones in this sample may be carry-over from other donors' samples.

The CDR3 DNA reads as TGTGCTAGTGGTTCTTCGACAGGGGTGAACACTGAAGCTTTCTTT. Protein product: CASGSSTGVNTEAFF. The chain links TRBV12-5 to TRBJ1-1, with 8 bases aligning to TRBD1. In germline, CDR1 is LGHNT, CDR2 FRNRAP. J gave up 0 bases and V 4 bases, and 4 bases lay outside the gene matches. This CDR3 has 15 amino acids.